The 28 T cell receptor beta chains reported below all come from one sample, sequenced in a study of T cell responses to AZD1222 COVID-19 vaccine. TCRdb's copy holds only in-frame clones and misses some; the assay was immunoSEQ multiplex PCR. The table includes around 190,000 clones, 80% to 95% detected once. The specimen was peripheral blood, collected 28 days after the second AZD1222 dose. The receptors derive from an adult who received the AZD1222 COVID-19 vaccine.

The chain is built from TRBV5-1 and TRBJ2-1; 8 nucleotides line up with TRBD2. The germline CDR1 and CDR2 sequences are SGHRS and YFSETQ. J was trimmed by 4 bases and V by 4 bases; bases with no gene match: 7. The CDR3 covers 15 residues. CDR3 sequence reads: CASSPSGWEYNEQFF. The CDR3 region has the DNA TGCGCCAGCAGCCCTAGCGGGTGGGAATACAATGAGCAGTTCTTC.

The chain combines TRBV5-5 with TRBJ2-7; tentative D call: TRBD2 (6 bases). CDR1 and CDR2 (germline): SGHKS, YYEKEE (reference sequence). V was shortened by 4 bases and J by 6 bases, with 14 bases between the two germline ends. The CDR3 sequence is 13 residues long. The CDR3 sequence is CASSRDWHSEQYF. The CDR3 DNA reads as TGTGCCAGCAGCAGGGACTGGCACAGCGAGCAGTACTTC.

CDR3 protein: CASSLVHRGIGYEQYF. CDR3 bases: TGTGCCAGCAGCTTAGTACACAGGGGGATTGGTTACGAGCAGTACTTC. This chain uses TRBV7-8 with TRBJ2-7, with 8 bases lining up with TRBD1. Per the germline V gene, CDR1 is SGHVS and CDR2 is FQNEAQ. Trimming cost V 1 base and J 4 bases; bases outside gene matches: 9. The CDR3 has 16 residues.

The chain recombines TRBV10-3 with TRBJ1-5; TRBD1 matches at 7 bases. Germline assignment: CDR1 ENHRY and CDR2 SYGVKD. This CDR3 is built from 15 residues. V trimming: 3 bases; J trimming: 0 bases; junction bases outside the gene matches: 2. In DNA form, the CDR3 reads TGTGCCATCAGTGAACAGGGGCTTAGCAATCAGCCCCAGCATTTT. Protein: CAISEQGLSNQPQHF.

V is TRBV6-5 and J is TRBJ2-1; 7 bases are a match to TRBD2. This CDR3 contains 15 residues. Germline assignment: CDR1 MNHEY and CDR2 SVGAGI. Unmatched junction bases numbered 8, after V lost 0 bases and J lost 9 bases. CDR3 coding DNA: TGTGCCAGCAGTTACTCAGGGAGGGGACCGGGTGAGCAGTTCTTC. Translation: CASSYSGRGPGEQFF.

V usage is TRBV6-1 and J usage is TRBJ2-6; 7 bases are shared with TRBD2. The CDR3 extends over 16 amino acids. Per germline, CDR1 MNHNS and CDR2 SASEGT. The trim removed 2 bases at V and 2 bases at J, leaving 3 bases unmatched. CDR3 coding DNA: TGTGCCAGCAGTGAATGGGGGGGGACTGGGGCCAACGTCCTGACTTTC. The encoded protein is CASSEWGGTGANVLTF.

The chain has TRBV7-8 and TRBJ2-1; D unclear. V lost 1 base to trimming and J lost 0 bases, with 13 bases between them. The germline gives CDR1 SGHVS, CDR2 FQNEAQ. This CDR3 is built from 17 residues. The CDR3, as DNA: TGTGCCAGCAGCTTAGGAGGTGTGAGTAGCTCCTACAATGAGCAGTTCTTC. Translating it yields CASSLGGVSSSYNEQFF.

This rearrangement joins TRBV3-1 (or the pseudogene TRBV3-2) to TRBJ2-2; D call uncertain. With 1 base removed from V and 0 bases from J, the gap between germline ends came to 9 bases. The germline gives CDR1 LGHDT, CDR2 YNNKEL (reference sequence). The CDR3 is 16 amino acids. CDR3: CASSQVALPNTGELFF. Written as DNA, the CDR3 is TGTGCCAGCAGCCAAGTCGCTCTACCGAACACCGGGGAGCTGTTTTTT.

The chain links TRBV24-1 to TRBJ1-3; the match to TRBD1 covers 7 bases. CDR1 is KGHDR, CDR2 SFDVKD, per germline. Unmatched junction bases numbered 6, after V lost 1 base and J lost 4 bases. This CDR3 is 16 amino acids long. The CDR3 region is CATSDLSQGEGNTIYF. In DNA form, the CDR3 reads TGTGCCACCAGTGATTTAAGCCAGGGGGAAGGAAACACCATATATTTT.

This chain connects TRBV5-1 to TRBJ1-1; a weak D match, TRBD1 (6 bases). This CDR3 comprises 13 residues. Germline CDR1 and CDR2: SGHRS and YFSETQ. V lost 3 bases and J lost 7, with 13 bases in between. Here the CDR3 reads CASSSLQGYEAFF. The CDR3 nucleotides are TGCGCCAGCAGCTCGCTACAGGGTTATGAAGCTTTCTTT.

The V gene is TRBV5-1, the J gene TRBJ1-5, with D maybe TRBD1 (6 bases). The germline gives CDR1 SGHRS, CDR2 YFSETQ. The CDR3 is made up of 17 amino acids. V lost 0 bases and J lost 0, with 13 bases in between. CDR3: CASSLEGSGVSNQPQHF. The CDR3 coding sequence is TGCGCCAGCAGCTTGGAGGGCTCAGGGGTTAGCAATCAGCCCCAGCATTTT.

The rearrangement links TRBV4-1 to TRBJ1-6; the D gene is possibly TRBD1 (5 bases). Germline lookup yields CDR1 MGHRA and CDR2 YSYEKL. CDR3 length: 13 residues. V was shortened by 3 bases and J by 14 bases, with 14 bases between the two germline ends. CDR3 amino acids: CASSQAPGTALHF. The CDR3 DNA reads as TGCGCCAGCAGCCAGGCCCCCGGGACGGCCCTCCACTTT.

The chain uses TRBV19 and TRBJ2-7; D is unclear. Germline CDR1 and CDR2: LNHDA and SQIVND (reference sequence). The CDR3 runs to 13 residues. Trimming stripped 5 bases from V and 4 bases from J, with 12 bases between. CDR3 sequence: CASSPQGWYEQYF. The CDR3 coding sequence is TGTGCCAGTAGTCCCCAAGGGTGGTACGAGCAGTACTTC.

The J gene is TRBJ2-3, the V gene TRBV5-1; TRBD2 matches at 9 bases. The V segment lost 2 bases and the J segment 4 bases; nucleotides outside the gene matches: 5. Per germline, CDR1 SGHRS and CDR2 YFSETQ. The CDR3 spans 15 residues. The CDR3 DNA sequence: TGCGCCAGCAGCTTTAGCGGGGGTGGGGCAGATACGCAGTATTTT. This encodes CASSFSGGGADTQYF.

The chain uses TRBV25-1 and TRBJ1-2; no clear D gene. Deletions cut 4 bases from V and 5 bases from J, with 11 bases between. Germline values: CDR1 MGHDK, CDR2 SYGVNS. The CDR3 is 13 residues long. The CDR3 sequence is CASSVTVSYGYTF. In DNA, the CDR3 is TGTGCCAGCAGTGTAACAGTTAGTTATGGCTACACCTTC.

This rearrangement joins TRBV18 to TRBJ1-2; 7 positions agree with TRBD1. The V segment lost 0 bases and the J segment 8 bases; nucleotides outside the gene matches: 15. CDR3 length: 17 amino acids. The germline V gene has CDR1 KGHSH and CDR2 LQKENI. The CDR3 DNA is TGTGCCAGCTCACCACCCGAAGCCCGACAGGGATTGTGGGGCTACACCTTC. It translates to CASSPPEARQGLWGYTF.

V usage is TRBV5-4 and J usage is TRBJ1-2; tentative D call: TRBD1 (5 bases). The V gene's germline CDR1 is SGHNT and CDR2 YYREEE (reference sequence). This CDR3 spans 14 amino acids. The germline V and J ends were trimmed by 0 bases and 1 base, with 7 bases remaining between them. Here the CDR3 reads CASSLGGINYGYTF. CDR3 bases: TGTGCCAGCAGCTTGGGGGGCATTAACTATGGCTACACCTTC.

The genes are TRBV11-2 and TRBJ2-5; unclear D gene. The CDR3 contains 13 residues. The germline V and J ends were trimmed by 5 bases and 4 bases, with 11 bases remaining between them. CDR1 is SGHAT, CDR2 FQNNGV, per germline. Written as DNA, the CDR3 is TGTGCCAGCAGCCCATGGAGCCGAGAGACCCAGTACTTC. It yields the protein CASSPWSRETQYF.

This chain joins TRBV7-9 and TRBJ1-1; D not resolved. The CDR3 runs to 12 residues. CDR1 is SEHNR, CDR2 FQNEAQ, per germline (reference sequence). The ends were cut back, 5 bases at V and 8 bases at J, with 12 bases in the middle. The chain's CDR3 is CASSPGQLEAFF. CDR3 DNA: TGTGCCAGCAGCCCGGGTCAGTTAGAAGCTTTCTTT.

Note on this clone: Given a much more abundant clone one base away, this may be a read error. The sample carries other DNA sequences with the same CDR3. The V and J genes are TRBV30 and TRBJ1-6, with TRBD1 matching over 8 bases. The CDR3 has 14 residues. Germline V gene sequence: CDR1 GTSNPN, CDR2 SVGIG (reference sequence). The CDR3 is CAWTTGTGHFALHF. CDR3 sequence (DNA): TGTGCCTGGACCACCGGGACAGGTCATTTCGCCCTTCACTTT.

The CDR3 region has the DNA TGTGCCAGCAGCCGTGGACTGCTGAGCTCCTACGAGCAGTACTTC. As protein: CASSRGLLSSYEQYF. V is TRBV3-1 (or the pseudogene TRBV3-2) and J is TRBJ2-7; TRBD2 is a possible D gene (5 bases). The germline gives CDR1 LGHDT, CDR2 YNNKEL (reference sequence). Trimming cost V 4 bases and J 0 bases, with 13 bases left between them. The CDR3 spans 15 residues.

A word on this clone: Distinct nucleotide sequences in the sample also encode this CDR3. V and J are TRBV27 and TRBJ2-2, with D possibly TRBD2 on 5 matching bases. Germline values: CDR1 MNHEY, CDR2 SMNVEV (reference sequence). The CDR3 covers 13 residues. Trimming pared 2 bases from V and 4 bases from J, leaving 5 bases between. This CDR3 reads CASSLRGTGELFF. The DNA for the CDR3 is TGTGCCAGCAGTTTACGGGGCACCGGGGAGCTGTTTTTT.

The V call is TRBV6-1, the J call TRBJ2-1; 9 nucleotides match TRBD2. The CDR3 has 15 amino acids. The J segment lost 7 bases and the V segment lost 1 base, leaving 5 bases of the junction unmatched. Germline assignment: CDR1 MNHNS and CDR2 SASEGT. CDR3 protein: CASSEGRGGRNEQFF. The CDR3 bases are TGTGCCAGCAGTGAAGGGCGGGGGGGCCGTAATGAGCAGTTCTTC.

The chain employs TRBV29-1 and TRBJ2-1; a possible D gene is TRBD1 (6 bases). With 3 bases removed from V and 3 bases from J, the gap between germline ends came to 9 bases. The germline CDR1 and CDR2 sequences are SQVTM and ANQGSEA. CDR3 length: 13 residues. CDR3 in amino acids: CSVDEQGYNEQFF. Written as DNA, the CDR3 is TGCAGCGTTGACGAACAGGGCTACAATGAGCAGTTCTTC.

The chain combines TRBV10-3 with TRBJ2-7, with a weak D call TRBD1 (6 bases). The germline gives CDR1 ENHRY, CDR2 SYGVKD. The length of the CDR3 is 14 residues. Trimming stripped 0 bases from V and 6 bases from J, with 12 bases between. The DNA of the CDR3 is TGTGCCATCAGTGAGTCGGGCATAGGGGGCGAGCAGTACTTC. Its translation: CAISESGIGGEQYF.

V is TRBV5-1 and J is TRBJ2-3, with D maybe TRBD2 (5 bases). CDR1 and CDR2 from the germline V gene are SGHRS and YFSETQ. The germline V and J ends were trimmed by 4 bases and 3 bases, with 9 bases remaining between them. The CDR3 extends over 13 amino acids. In DNA, the CDR3 is TGCGCCAGCAGCACGACGGGGACAGATACGCAGTATTTT. Protein: CASSTTGTDTQYF.

The rearrangement uses TRBV6-1 and TRBJ1-2, with TRBD1 as a possible D gene (5 bases). The CDR3 totals 14 residues. Germline V gives CDR1 MNHNS, CDR2 SASEGT. The V and J ends lost 1 base and 3 bases respectively, with 9 bases between them. CDR3 amino acids: CASSEGGLDYGYTF. The CDR3 DNA reads TGTGCCAGCAGTGAAGGGGGGTTGGACTATGGCTACACCTTC.

The chain is built from TRBV24-1 and TRBJ1-2; 9 positions agree with TRBD1. Germline V lookup: CDR1 KGHDR, CDR2 SFDVKD. The CDR3 totals 17 residues. The V gene end was trimmed by 5 bases and the J gene end by 0 bases; junction bases not matched to a gene: 9. CDR3 nucleotides: TGTGCCACCAGTGGGACGGACAGGGGCCGCACTAACTATGGCTACACCTTC. It specifies CATSGTDRGRTNYGYTF.